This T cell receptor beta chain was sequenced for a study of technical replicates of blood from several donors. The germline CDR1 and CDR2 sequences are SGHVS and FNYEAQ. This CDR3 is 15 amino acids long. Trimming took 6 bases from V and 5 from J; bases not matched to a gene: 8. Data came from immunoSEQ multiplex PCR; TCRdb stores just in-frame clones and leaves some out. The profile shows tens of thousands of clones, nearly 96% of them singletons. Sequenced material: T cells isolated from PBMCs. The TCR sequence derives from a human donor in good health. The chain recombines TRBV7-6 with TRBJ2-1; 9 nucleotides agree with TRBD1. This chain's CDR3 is CASRLNRGLDNEQFF. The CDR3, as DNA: TGTGCCAGCAGACTAAACAGGGGGCTGGACAATGAGCAGTTCTTC.